This T cell receptor beta chain was documented in a study of low-dose radiotherapy and immunotherapy resistance in tumors. Across the whole study: Treatment of Cohort 2 consisted of 1 Gy per fraction every two weeks, amounting to 13 Gy over 26 weeks. Each patient was administered nivolumab intravenously at 240 mg, which was a flat dose, every two weeks, along with intravenous ipilimumab at 1 mg/kg every six weeks. Patients received cyclophosphamide 200 mg/m2 intravenously every two weeks, the day before radiation-immunotherapy.

Time point denoted: before trial treatment. CDR3 length: 15 residues. Deletions cut 3 bases from V and 2 bases from J, with 13 bases between. CDR1 is MDHEN and CDR2 is SYDVKM in the germline V gene. This clonotype was found many times. TRAV- and TRBV-specific primers, spanning alpha and beta chains, primed first-strand cDNA. A roughly 21-cycle PCR with a constant-region primer and V-primer adapter amplified TCRs. TCRdb re-called the reads through MiXCR, storing one row per CDR3 protein. The sample has roughly 76,000 distinct CDR3 sequences, under 20% seen once. The sequence came from a male donor with prostate cancer. The V and J genes are TRBV28 and TRBJ2-5; D perhaps matches TRBD1 (7 bases). This sample comprised PBMCs, obtained before treatment. Here the CDR3 reads CASSFAGTVQETQYF. The CDR3 DNA is TGTGCCAGCAGTTTTGCGGGGACAGTTCAAGAGACCCAGTACTTC.